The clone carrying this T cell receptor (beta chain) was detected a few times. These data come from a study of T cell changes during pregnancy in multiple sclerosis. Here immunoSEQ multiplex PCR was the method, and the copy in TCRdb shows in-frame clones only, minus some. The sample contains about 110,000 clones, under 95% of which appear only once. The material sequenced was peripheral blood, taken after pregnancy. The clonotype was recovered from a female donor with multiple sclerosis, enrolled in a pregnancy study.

The CDR3 DNA reads as TGTGCCTGGAGTTCTGGGGGGATTGAAGCTTTCTTT. It specifies CAWSSGGIEAFF. The chain recombines TRBV30 with TRBJ1-1; a possible D gene is TRBD1 (5 bases). This CDR3 spans 12 amino acids. The germline CDR1 and CDR2 sequences are GTSNPN and SVGIG (reference sequence). V gave up 2 bases and J gave up 7 bases, with 11 bases separating them.